Below, 8 T cell receptor beta chains from the same sample are listed, as sequenced in a study of blood T cell repertoires in COVID-19. Generated by immunoSEQ multiplex PCR, the TCRdb table keeps only in-frame clones and is missing some. The sample lists under 65,000 clones, approximately 90% seen once, with 2.5% to 3.5% in the top ten. The sequenced material came from peripheral blood. The receptors were sampled from a man aged 45-65 years with acute or convalescent COVID-19.

V gene TRBV2 combines with J gene TRBJ1-5; 7 bases fit TRBD1. CDR3 length: 15 amino acids. With 7 bases clipped from V and 2 bases from J, the junction kept 8 bases outside the gene matches. Per germline, CDR1 SNHLY and CDR2 FYNNEI. The CDR3 sequence: CASTQGGLGNQPQHF. In nucleotides, the CDR3 is TGTGCCAGCACCCAGGGGGGTCTCGGCAATCAGCCCCAGCATTTT. Variable domain in full (rest from reference TRBV2 and TRBJ1-5): EPEVTQTPSHQVTQMGQEVILRCVPISNHLYFYWYRQILGQKVEFLVSFYNNEISEKSEIFDDQFSVERPDGSNFTLKIRSTKLEDSAMYFCASTQGGLGNQPQHFGDGTRLSIL.

The rearrangement joins TRBV5-4 to TRBJ2-1; TRBD2 agrees at 8 bases. V gave up 0 bases and J gave up 0 bases; unmatched junction bases: 2. The germline gives CDR1 SGHNT, CDR2 YYREEE (reference sequence). The CDR3 consists of 16 residues. The CDR3 protein is CASSLGLATSYNEQFF. The CDR3 DNA is TGTGCCAGCAGCTTGGGACTAGCGACCTCCTACAATGAGCAGTTCTTC.

V gene TRBV19 combines with J gene TRBJ1-1; a weak D match, TRBD1 (5 bases). CDR1 and CDR2 from the germline V gene are LNHDA and SQIVND (reference sequence). The length of the CDR3 is 14 residues. The V end lost 5 bases, the J end lost 6 bases, and 16 bases lay between the germline ends. CDR3: CASSLQGKGSEAFF. CDR3 sequence (DNA): TGTGCCAGTAGTCTGCAGGGTAAGGGGTCTGAAGCTTTCTTT.

In this sample, this clone turned up once. The V and J genes are TRBV24-1 and TRBJ1-1, with a weak D call TRBD1 (6 bases). The V gene's germline CDR1 is KGHDR and CDR2 SFDVKD. CDR3 length equals 18 residues. V was clipped by 3 bases and J by 1 base, with 20 bases between them. DNA for the CDR3: TGTGCCACCAGTGATCCTGACAGGTTAGTGGAAAGGAACACTGAAGCTTTCTTT. As protein: CATSDPDRLVERNTEAFF.

V usage is TRBV30 and J usage is TRBJ1-3; weak D call: TRBD1 (5 bases). Germline-derived CDR1 and CDR2 are GTSNPN and SVGIG (reference sequence). The V gene lost 2 bases and the J gene lost 4 bases, with 12 bases spanning the gap. The CDR3 consists of 14 residues. The CDR3 region is CAWSPDRTGNTIYF. The CDR3 DNA follows: TGTGCCTGGAGTCCCGACAGAACCGGAAACACCATATATTTT.

The V gene is TRBV21-1, the J gene TRBJ1-2. TRBV21-1 is assigned pseudogene status. This CDR3 spans 13 amino acids. The CDR3 sequence: CASTRGGNYGYTF. The CDR3 nucleotides are TGTGCCAGCACGAGGGGGGGGAACTATGGCTACACCTTC.

V and J are TRBV9 and TRBJ1-6, with TRBD1 matching 8 bases. Germline CDR1 SGDLS, CDR2 YYNGEE. After removal of 2 bases from V and 9 bases from J, the junction contained 7 bases not matched to a gene. The CDR3 covers 15 residues. This CDR3 is CASSVGDRTFSPLHF. In nucleotides, the CDR3 is TGTGCCAGCAGCGTGGGGGACAGGACTTTTTCACCCCTCCACTTT.

V and J are TRBV19 and TRBJ2-3, with 9 bases fitting TRBD2. CDR3 length equals 14 residues. The junction had 9 bases not matched to a gene; V was cut back by 9 bases and J by 5 bases. CDR1 is LNHDA and CDR2 is SQIVND in the germline V gene (reference sequence). CDR3 protein: CASSASGAGDTQYF. In DNA form, the CDR3 reads TGTGCCAGCTCGGCTAGCGGGGCCGGAGATACGCAGTATTTT. The full variable domain, with the rest looked up from reference TRBV19 and TRBJ2-3, is DGGITQSPKYLFRKEGQNVTLSCEQNLNHDAMYWYRQDPGQGLRLIYYSQIVNDFQKGDIAEGYSVSREKKESFPLTVTSAQKNPTAFYLCASSASGAGDTQYFGPGTRLTVL.